These T cell receptor beta chains were read from a single sample in a study of shared clonotypes between healthy human individuals. The assay was immunoSEQ multiplex PCR, and TCRdb's table has in-frame clones only and misses some. There are about 2.3 million clones in the sample; 85% to 95% occur only once, and 0.3% to 0.45% lies in the top ten. Sequencing was carried out using naive CD4+ T cells from PBMCs. The receptors were gathered from a man between 18 and 35 years old in good health. Some clones in this sample may be carry-over from other donors' samples. Both conserved end residues are part of each CDR3. The order of the fields is D gene, clone size, J gene, CDR3 length, V gene, CDR3 protein, CDR3 DNA. D genes are given only for firm matches. Some rows mark clone size as missing; the rest say once, few, many or name a class of expanded clone.

TRBD1	NA	TRBJ1-4	15	TRBV27	CASSLSGTGEEKLFF	TGTGCCAGCAGTTTATCTGGGACAGGGGAAGAAAAACTGTTTTTT
TRBD2	NA	TRBJ2-7	14	TRBV2	CASREREGSYEQYF	TGTGCCAGCAGGGAGCGGGAGGGATCCTACGAGCAGTACTTC
TRBD2	NA	TRBJ2-1	18	TRBV7-3	CASSLTSFVLAGANEQFF	TGTGCCAGCAGCTTAACCTCTTTCGTACTAGCGGGAGCCAATGAGCAGTTCTTC
NA	NA	TRBJ2-1	14	TRBV7-8	CASSPRRLGPEQFF	TGTGCCAGCAGCCCCAGACGCCTCGGCCCTGAGCAGTTCTTC
TRBD2	NA	TRBJ2-3	15	TRBV27	CASSPSGREQDTQYF	TGTGCCAGCAGCCCTAGCGGGAGGGAGCAAGATACGCAGTATTTT
TRBD1	NA	TRBJ2-5	15	TRBV27	CAIAPGQGTWETQYF	TGTGCCATTGCACCCGGACAGGGGACATGGGAGACCCAGTACTTC
NA	once	TRBJ2-1	12	TRBV7-2	CASSLQGYEQFF	TGTGCCAGCAGCTTGCAGGGCTATGAGCAGTTCTTC
NA	NA	TRBJ1-1	14	TRBV5-1	CASSFGRVDTEAFF	TGCGCCAGCAGCTTCGGCAGGGTGGACACTGAAGCTTTCTTT
NA	NA	TRBJ1-1	12	TRBV5-1	CASSSETGEAFF	TGCGCCAGCAGCTCGGAGACAGGTGAAGCTTTCTTT
NA	NA	TRBJ2-1	17	TRBV28	CASSPPGAGGIYNEQFF	TGTGCCAGCAGTCCCCCCGGGGCAGGTGGGATCTACAATGAGCAGTTCTTC
TRBD2	NA	TRBJ2-7	15	TRBV7-3	CASSLRGGVGYEQYF	TGTGCCAGCAGCTTAAGGGGAGGGGTTGGCTACGAGCAGTACTTC
NA	NA	TRBJ2-1	16	TRBV11-2	CASSQIQVSSYNEQFF	TGTGCCAGCAGCCAAATACAGGTTAGCTCCTACAATGAGCAGTTCTTC
TRBD2	once	TRBJ2-2	16	TRBV18	CASSAIAGVETGELFF	TGTGCCAGCTCAGCCATAGCGGGAGTAGAAACCGGGGAGCTGTTTTTT
NA	NA	TRBJ1-3	14	TRBV5-4	CASSLDASGNTIYF	TGTGCCAGCAGCTTGGATGCCTCTGGAAACACCATATATTTT
NA	NA	TRBJ1-1	13	TRBV11-2	CASTRGLNTEAFF	TGTGCCAGCACCCGCGGGCTGAACACTGAAGCTTTCTTT
NA	NA	TRBJ2-1	13	TRBV7-2	CASSFRLGYEQFF	TGTGCCAGCAGCTTCCGACTAGGCTATGAGCAGTTCTTC
TRBD1	NA	TRBJ1-4	15	TRBV6-5	CASSYQPGQGGKLFF	TGTGCCAGCAGTTACCAACCGGGACAGGGGGGAAAACTGTTTTTT